These T cell receptor beta chains were read from a single sample in a study of response to subunit inactivated influenza vaccine. TCRdb reprocessed the RT-PCR reads via MiXCR and lists one record per CDR3 protein. The data hold roughly 500,000 distinct CDR3 sequences, with about 17% observed a single time. The material sequenced was CD4+ T cells sorted from PBMCs, taken around 25 months after vaccination. Receptors were obtained from a man in his fifties or sixties who received an inactivated influenza vaccine. The CDR3 runs from the conserved cysteine through the conserved F or W. Each record gives: CDR3 DNA, CDR3 protein, clone size, CDR3 length, D gene, J gene, V gene. A D gene is named only where the DNA matches it firmly. Size values are once, few and many counts, or a class for expanded clones, and some rows have none.

DNA: TGCTGCCTCCAGGGTAGCGGGAGATACAATGAGCAGTTCTTC
CDR3: CCLQGSGRYNEQFF
size: few
length: 14
D: TRBD2
J: TRBJ2-1
V: TRBV20-1

DNA: TGCGCCAGCAGTGTTGGCGGGGGGGCCGGAGGTAATGAGCAGTTCTTC
CDR3: CASSVGGGAGGNEQFF
size: NA
length: 16
D: TRBD2
J: TRBJ2-1
V: TRBV10-2

DNA: TGCAGTGCTTGGGGCGGGGTGGAGACCCAGTACTTC
CDR3: CSAWGGVETQYF
size: NA
length: 12
D: NA
J: TRBJ2-5
V: TRBV20-1

DNA: TGTGCCAGCAGCCAAGGTATGTGGGACACTGAAGCTTTCTTT
CDR3: CASSQGMWDTEAFF
size: few
length: 14
D: NA
J: TRBJ1-1
V: TRBV4-2

DNA: TGCGCCAGTTCCGCTGGCGGGGGAGGGGATACGCAGCATTTT
CDR3: CASSAGGGGDTQHF
size: NA
length: 14
D: NA
J: TRBJ1-5
V: TRBV5-1

DNA: TGTGCCACCGCCTTTCACTGGGCGGATGAGCAGTTCTTC
CDR3: CATAFHWADEQFF
size: few
length: 13
D: NA
J: TRBJ2-1
V: TRBV21-1

DNA: TGTGCCAGCAGCCCGATAGCGGGGCTCACAGATACGCAGTATTTT
CDR3: CASSPIAGLTDTQYF
size: NA
length: 15
D: TRBD2
J: TRBJ2-3
V: TRBV7-9

DNA: TGCAGTGCTAGTGGCCTGCCTGACAGACACACAGATACGCAGTATTTT
CDR3: CSASGLPDRHTDTQYF
size: NA
length: 16
D: NA
J: TRBJ2-3
V: TRBV20-1

DNA: TGTGCCAGCAGCTTAGGGTTGGGGGCTGAAGCTTTCTTT
CDR3: CASSLGLGAEAFF
size: few
length: 13
D: NA
J: TRBJ1-1
V: TRBV11-2

DNA: TGTGCCAGCAACGCTGCTGGGGGGCCAGATACGCAGTATTTT
CDR3: CASNAAGGPDTQYF
size: few
length: 14
D: NA
J: TRBJ2-3
V: TRBV6-1

DNA: TGCAGTCCCCGACTAGCGGAGACCCAGTACTTC
CDR3: CSPRLAETQYF
size: many
length: 11
D: TRBD2
J: TRBJ2-5
V: TRBV20-1

DNA: TGTGCCAGCAGTTTAATCGGGGACTCCACAGATACGCAGTATTTT
CDR3: CASSLIGDSTDTQYF
size: few
length: 15
D: NA
J: TRBJ2-3
V: TRBV12-3/TRBV12-4

DNA: TGTGCCAGCAGCGCCGGGACTCCCGCCGGGGAGCTGTTTTTT
CDR3: CASSAGTPAGELFF
size: few
length: 14
D: NA
J: TRBJ2-2
V: TRBV6-2/TRBV6-3

DNA: TGTGCCAGCAGCCAATTCTACCTCTACGAGCAGTACTTC
CDR3: CASSQFYLYEQYF
size: NA
length: 13
D: NA
J: TRBJ2-7
V: TRBV14

DNA: TGCGCCAGCAGAGGGACTAGCGGGGTGGCGAACACCGGGGAGCTGTTTTTT
CDR3: CASRGTSGVANTGELFF
size: few
length: 17
D: TRBD2
J: TRBJ2-2
V: TRBV5-1

DNA: TGTGCCAGCAGTCATACTAGAGGGGGGGACAATGAGCAGTTCTTC
CDR3: CASSHTRGGDNEQFF
size: few
length: 15
D: NA
J: TRBJ2-1
V: TRBV6-5

DNA: TGTGCCTGGAGTTTAAGGATAGATACGCAGTATTTT
CDR3: CAWSLRIDTQYF
size: few
length: 12
D: NA
J: TRBJ2-3
V: TRBV30

DNA: TGCAGTGAGTTAAGCGGGGTCACAGATACGCAGTATTTT
CDR3: CSELSGVTDTQYF
size: few
length: 13
D: TRBD2
J: TRBJ2-3
V: TRBV20-1

DNA: TGTGCCAGCAGCTTAAACGGTGCGGGTTCACCCCTCCACTTT
CDR3: CASSLNGAGSPLHF
size: many
length: 14
D: NA
J: TRBJ1-6
V: TRBV7-2

DNA: TGTGCCAGCAGCGCAGGACTAGCGGGGCCCACAGATACGCAGTATTTT
CDR3: CASSAGLAGPTDTQYF
size: NA
length: 16
D: TRBD2
J: TRBJ2-3
V: TRBV7-8

DNA: TGCGCCAGCAGCTTCGGAAGGCGGGAGACCCAGTACTTC
CDR3: CASSFGRRETQYF
size: NA
length: 13
D: NA
J: TRBJ2-5
V: TRBV5-1

DNA: TGTGCCAGCAGCACAACAGGGGGGAGAGCTTTCTTT
CDR3: CASSTTGGRAFF
size: NA
length: 12
D: TRBD1
J: TRBJ1-1
V: TRBV27

DNA: TGTGCCAGCAGCCTAATCCAGGGGGCGCATGGCTACACCTTC
CDR3: CASSLIQGAHGYTF
size: few
length: 14
D: NA
J: TRBJ1-2
V: TRBV21-1

DNA: TGTGCCAGCAGTTGGACAGGGCACAATGAGCAGTTCTTC
CDR3: CASSWTGHNEQFF
size: NA
length: 13
D: TRBD1
J: TRBJ2-1
V: TRBV27

DNA: TGTGCCAGCAGCCAAGGGGTCCCCCCCAGGGGCCGAGGCTATGGCTACACCTTC
CDR3: CASSQGVPPRGRGYGYTF
size: NA
length: 18
D: NA
J: TRBJ1-2
V: TRBV14

DNA: TGTGCCATCGGGTCTAGCCTCGGGAATGAGCAGTTCTTC
CDR3: CAIGSSLGNEQFF
size: NA
length: 13
D: NA
J: TRBJ2-1
V: TRBV6-1

DNA: TGTGCCAGCAGCCCCAGGACAGGGTCGATATCCTACGAGCAGTACTTC
CDR3: CASSPRTGSISYEQYF
size: NA
length: 16
D: TRBD1
J: TRBJ2-7
V: TRBV7-2

DNA: TGTGCCAGCAGCCAACCGGGTTCGGGAGCGGGGGCCAGCACAGATACGCAGTATTTT
CDR3: CASSQPGSGAGASTDTQYF
size: few
length: 19
D: TRBD2
J: TRBJ2-3
V: TRBV4-2

DNA: TGTGCCAGCAGCTTAGATCCGGCTAGCGGGATGTACAATGAGCAGTTCTTC
CDR3: CASSLDPASGMYNEQFF
size: NA
length: 17
D: TRBD2
J: TRBJ2-1
V: TRBV11-2

DNA: TGCAGCGTTGAGGGACTAGCGGGGGGCACAGATACGCAGTATTTT
CDR3: CSVEGLAGGTDTQYF
size: NA
length: 15
D: TRBD2
J: TRBJ2-3
V: TRBV29-1

DNA: TGCAGTACTCTAACCCGGGACCTCATTAATTCACCCCTCCACTTT
CDR3: CSTLTRDLINSPLHF
size: few
length: 15
D: NA
J: TRBJ1-6
V: TRBV20-1

DNA: TGTGCCAGCAGCCAACGACAGACGGACAGGGCTCAGTACTTC
CDR3: CASSQRQTDRAQYF
size: few
length: 14
D: TRBD1
J: TRBJ2-7
V: TRBV14

DNA: TGTGCCATCAACGGAGGTCCAGATACGCAGTATTTT
CDR3: CAINGGPDTQYF
size: many
length: 12
D: NA
J: TRBJ2-3
V: TRBV10-3

DNA: TGTGCCAGCAGCTATAAGCGGGAGACCGGGGAGCTGTTTTTT
CDR3: CASSYKRETGELFF
size: few
length: 14
D: TRBD2
J: TRBJ2-2
V: TRBV7-2

DNA: TGCGCCAGCAGCCAAGATCAGAAAGTCCAAGAGACCCAGTACTTC
CDR3: CASSQDQKVQETQYF
size: NA
length: 15
D: NA
J: TRBJ2-5
V: TRBV4-3

DNA: TGTGCCACCAGCAGGGGTGTTGGCCGGGAGCTGTTTTTT
CDR3: CATSRGVGRELFF
size: many
length: 13
D: NA
J: TRBJ2-2
V: TRBV15

DNA: TGCAGTGCTGGAGGACAGGGGGCCCTGGGCTACACCTTC
CDR3: CSAGGQGALGYTF
size: NA
length: 13
D: TRBD1
J: TRBJ1-2
V: TRBV20-1

DNA: TGTGCCAGCAGCGTCTGGGACAGTAGCACAGATACGCAGTATTTT
CDR3: CASSVWDSSTDTQYF
size: few
length: 15
D: TRBD1
J: TRBJ2-3
V: TRBV9

DNA: TGTGCCAGCAGCACGTGGGGGGACAGCAAAAACATTCAGTACTTC
CDR3: CASSTWGDSKNIQYF
size: NA
length: 15
D: NA
J: TRBJ2-4
V: TRBV7-2

DNA: TGTGCCAGCTCACCGGGACTAGCGGGAGTGAACAATGAGCAGTTCTTC
CDR3: CASSPGLAGVNNEQFF
size: NA
length: 16
D: TRBD2
J: TRBJ2-1
V: TRBV18

DNA: TGTGCCATCAGTGAGTCAAGGGAAAGCTCCTACGAGCAGTACTTC
CDR3: CAISESRESSYEQYF
size: NA
length: 15
D: NA
J: TRBJ2-7
V: TRBV10-3

DNA: TGTGCCAGCAGCATCTATGGACTCAAAACCGGGGAGCTGTTTTTT
CDR3: CASSIYGLKTGELFF
size: few
length: 15
D: NA
J: TRBJ2-2
V: TRBV5-5

DNA: TGTGCCAGCAGTTTAGGGGTAGGCCAGGAGACCCAGTACTTC
CDR3: CASSLGVGQETQYF
size: few
length: 14
D: NA
J: TRBJ2-5
V: TRBV12-3/TRBV12-4

DNA: TGTGCCAGCAGCTTAGCAGGACGGGATCACGATGGCTACACCTTC
CDR3: CASSLAGRDHDGYTF
size: NA
length: 15
D: NA
J: TRBJ1-2
V: TRBV7-8

DNA: TGTGCCAGTAGTCCCATAGCGGGAGACTTCACCGGGGAGCTGTTTTTT
CDR3: CASSPIAGDFTGELFF
size: few
length: 16
D: TRBD2
J: TRBJ2-2
V: TRBV19

DNA: TGTGCCAGCCGCCCCCAAGAGGCGGGAGGAAATGAGCAGTTCTTC
CDR3: CASRPQEAGGNEQFF
size: NA
length: 15
D: TRBD2
J: TRBJ2-1
V: TRBV12-3/TRBV12-4

DNA: TGCGCCAGCAGCCAAGTCCCGGGACAGCTTCACTTC
CDR3: CASSQVPGQLHF
size: NA
length: 12
D: TRBD1
J: TRBJ2-7
V: TRBV4-3

DNA: TGTGCCAGTAGTTTCGGACGGCTTCACACAGATACGCAGTATTTT
CDR3: CASSFGRLHTDTQYF
size: NA
length: 15
D: NA
J: TRBJ2-3
V: TRBV19

DNA: TGCGCCAGCAGCCTCGGGGGGGCCATTCCAAACATTCAGTACTTC
CDR3: CASSLGGAIPNIQYF
size: many
length: 15
D: TRBD2
J: TRBJ2-4
V: TRBV5-1

DNA: TGTGCCAGCAGCTCCTCCGGGACAGGGCGAGATGGCTACACCTTC
CDR3: CASSSSGTGRDGYTF
size: few
length: 15
D: TRBD1
J: TRBJ1-2
V: TRBV7-2

DNA: TGCAGTGCTAGGGATGGTATTGAGCAGTTCTTC
CDR3: CSARDGIEQFF
size: NA
length: 11
D: NA
J: TRBJ2-1
V: TRBV20-1

DNA: TGTGCCAGCAGTGAATCCCTCACCGGAAGGACTAGCGGGAGATGGAACATTCAGTACTTC
CDR3: CASSESLTGRTSGRWNIQYF
size: NA
length: 20
D: TRBD2
J: TRBJ2-4
V: TRBV6-1

DNA: TGTGCCAGCAGTTCACAGGGGAGCTATGGCTACACCTTC
CDR3: CASSSQGSYGYTF
size: NA
length: 13
D: TRBD1
J: TRBJ1-2
V: TRBV12-3/TRBV12-4

DNA: TGCGCCAGCAGCTTTGAGGGGCCCTTTAGGGATACGCAGTATTTT
CDR3: CASSFEGPFRDTQYF
size: NA
length: 15
D: NA
J: TRBJ2-3
V: TRBV5-1

DNA: TGTGCCAGCAGCGAGGGGACAACGAGACCTGGCTACACCTTC
CDR3: CASSEGTTRPGYTF
size: many
length: 14
D: NA
J: TRBJ1-2
V: TRBV9